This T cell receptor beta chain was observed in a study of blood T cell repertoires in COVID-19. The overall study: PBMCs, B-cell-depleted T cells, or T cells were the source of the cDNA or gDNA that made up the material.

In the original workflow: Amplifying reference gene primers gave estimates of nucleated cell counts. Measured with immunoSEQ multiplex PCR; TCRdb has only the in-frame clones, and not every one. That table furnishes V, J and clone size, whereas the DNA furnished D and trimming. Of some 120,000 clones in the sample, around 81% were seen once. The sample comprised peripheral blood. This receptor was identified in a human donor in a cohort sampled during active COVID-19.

The CDR3 spells CASKGGGDGTEAFF. CDR3 nucleotides: TGTGCCAGCAAGGGGGGGGGCGACGGGACTGAAGCTTTCTTT. J is TRBJ1-1 and V is TRBV25-1, with D tentatively TRBD1 (6 bases). The CDR3 runs 14 residues. Deletions cut 7 bases from V and 5 bases from J, with 17 bases between. Germline CDR1 reads MGHDK; CDR2 reads SYGVNS.